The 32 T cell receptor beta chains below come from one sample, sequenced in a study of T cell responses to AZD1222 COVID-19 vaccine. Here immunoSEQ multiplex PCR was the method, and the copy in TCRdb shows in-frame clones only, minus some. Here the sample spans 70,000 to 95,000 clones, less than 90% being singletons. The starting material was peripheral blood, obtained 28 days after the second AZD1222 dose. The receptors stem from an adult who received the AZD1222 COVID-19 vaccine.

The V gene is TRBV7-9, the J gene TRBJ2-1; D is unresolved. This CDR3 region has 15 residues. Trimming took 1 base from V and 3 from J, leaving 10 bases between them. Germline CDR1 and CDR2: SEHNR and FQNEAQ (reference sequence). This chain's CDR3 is CASSLGLVYYNEQFF. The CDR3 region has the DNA TGTGCCAGCAGCTTAGGTCTGGTATACTACAATGAGCAGTTCTTC.

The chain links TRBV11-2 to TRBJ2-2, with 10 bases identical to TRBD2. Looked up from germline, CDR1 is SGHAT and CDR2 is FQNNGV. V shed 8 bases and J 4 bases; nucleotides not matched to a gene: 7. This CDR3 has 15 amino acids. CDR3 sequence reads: CASSRLAGPTGELFF. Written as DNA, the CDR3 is TGTGCCAGCTCCCGACTAGCGGGCCCCACCGGGGAGCTGTTTTTT.

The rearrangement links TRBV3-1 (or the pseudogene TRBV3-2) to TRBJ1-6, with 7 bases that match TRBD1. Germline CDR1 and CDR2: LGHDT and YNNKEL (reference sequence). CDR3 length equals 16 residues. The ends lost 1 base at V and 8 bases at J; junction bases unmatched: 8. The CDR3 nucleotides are TGTGCCAGCAGCCAAGCCGGACAGGCTGGTGATTCACCCCTCCACTTT. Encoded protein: CASSQAGQAGDSPLHF.

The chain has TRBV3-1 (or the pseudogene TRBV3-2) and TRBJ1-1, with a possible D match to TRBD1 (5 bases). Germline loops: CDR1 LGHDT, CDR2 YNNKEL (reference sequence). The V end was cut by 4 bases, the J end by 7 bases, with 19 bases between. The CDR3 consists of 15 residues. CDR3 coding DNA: TGTGCCAGCAGCCGATCGGGAACAGGACACTATGAAGCTTTCTTT. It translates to CASSRSGTGHYEAFF.

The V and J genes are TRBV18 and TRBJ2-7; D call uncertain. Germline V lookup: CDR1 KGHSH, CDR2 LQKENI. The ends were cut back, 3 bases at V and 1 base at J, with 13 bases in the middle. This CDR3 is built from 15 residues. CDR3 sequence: CASSPDGRRSYEQYF. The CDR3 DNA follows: TGTGCCAGCTCACCTGACGGGCGAAGGTCCTACGAGCAGTACTTC.

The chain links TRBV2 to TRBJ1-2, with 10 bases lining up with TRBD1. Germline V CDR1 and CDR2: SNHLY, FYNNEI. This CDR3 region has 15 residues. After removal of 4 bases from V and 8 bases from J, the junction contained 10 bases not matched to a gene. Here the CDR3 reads CASSVAPTGGTGYTF. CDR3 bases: TGTGCCAGCAGTGTCGCTCCGACAGGGGGCACGGGCTACACCTTC.

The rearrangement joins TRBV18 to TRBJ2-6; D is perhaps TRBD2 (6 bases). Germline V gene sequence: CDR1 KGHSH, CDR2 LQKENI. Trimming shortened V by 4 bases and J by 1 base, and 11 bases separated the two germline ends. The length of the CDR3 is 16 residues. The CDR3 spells CASSRDSSSGANVLTF. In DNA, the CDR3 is TGTGCCAGCTCACGGGACTCAAGTTCTGGGGCCAACGTCCTGACTTTC.

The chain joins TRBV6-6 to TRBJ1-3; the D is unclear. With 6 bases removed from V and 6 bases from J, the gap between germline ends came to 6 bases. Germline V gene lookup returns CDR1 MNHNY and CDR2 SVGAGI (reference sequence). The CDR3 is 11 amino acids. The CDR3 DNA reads TGTGCCAGCAGCAACAAAAACACCATATATTTT. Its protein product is CASSNKNTIYF.

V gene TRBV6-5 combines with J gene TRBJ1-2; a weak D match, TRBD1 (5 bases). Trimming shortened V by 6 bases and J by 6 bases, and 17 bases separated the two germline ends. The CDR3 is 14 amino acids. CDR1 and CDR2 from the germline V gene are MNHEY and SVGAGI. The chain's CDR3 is CASRPQVQRDGYTF. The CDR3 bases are TGTGCCAGCAGACCACAGGTGCAACGGGATGGCTACACCTTC.

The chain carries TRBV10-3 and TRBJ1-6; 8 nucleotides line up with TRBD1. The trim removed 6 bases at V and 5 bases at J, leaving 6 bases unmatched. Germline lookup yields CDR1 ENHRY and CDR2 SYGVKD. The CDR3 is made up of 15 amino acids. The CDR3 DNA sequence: TGTGCCATCAGATCGACAGGGGTGAATAATTCACCCCTCCACTTT. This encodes CAIRSTGVNNSPLHF.

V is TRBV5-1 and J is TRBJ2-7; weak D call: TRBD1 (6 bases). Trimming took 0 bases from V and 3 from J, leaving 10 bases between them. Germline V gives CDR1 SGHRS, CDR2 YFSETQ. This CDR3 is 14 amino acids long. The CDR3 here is CASSLGQASYEQYF. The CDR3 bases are TGCGCCAGCAGCTTGGGACAGGCGAGCTACGAGCAGTACTTC.

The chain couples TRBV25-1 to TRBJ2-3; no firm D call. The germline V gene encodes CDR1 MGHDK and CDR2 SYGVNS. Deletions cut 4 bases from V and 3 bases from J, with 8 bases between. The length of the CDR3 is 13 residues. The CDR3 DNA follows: TGTGCCAGCAGTGGTATGGGGACAGATACGCAGTATTTT. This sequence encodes CASSGMGTDTQYF.

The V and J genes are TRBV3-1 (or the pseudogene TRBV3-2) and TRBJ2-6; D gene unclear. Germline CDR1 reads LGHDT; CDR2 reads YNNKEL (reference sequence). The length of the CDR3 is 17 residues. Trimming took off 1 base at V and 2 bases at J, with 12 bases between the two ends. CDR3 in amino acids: CASSQVNHLAGANVLTF. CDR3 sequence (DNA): TGTGCCAGCAGCCAAGTCAATCATCTTGCTGGGGCCAACGTCCTGACTTTC.

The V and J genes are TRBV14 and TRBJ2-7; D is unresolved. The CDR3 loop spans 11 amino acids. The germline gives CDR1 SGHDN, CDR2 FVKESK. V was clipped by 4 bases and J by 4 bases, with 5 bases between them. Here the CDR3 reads CASSRYYEQYF. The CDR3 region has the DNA TGTGCCAGCAGCCGATATTACGAGCAGTACTTC. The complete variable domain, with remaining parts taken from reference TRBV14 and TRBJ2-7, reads EAGVTQFPSHSVIEKGQTVTLRCDPISGHDNLYWYRRVMGKEIKFLLHFVKESKQDESGMPNNRFLAERTGGTYSTLKVQPAELEDSGVYFCASSRYYEQYFGPGTRLTVT.

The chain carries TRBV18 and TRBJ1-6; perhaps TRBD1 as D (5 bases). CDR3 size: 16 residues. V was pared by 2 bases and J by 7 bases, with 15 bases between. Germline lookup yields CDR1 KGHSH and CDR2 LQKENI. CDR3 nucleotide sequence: TGTGCCAGCTCACCATGGGACGCTTTAGGCAATTCACCCCTCCACTTT. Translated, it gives CASSPWDALGNSPLHF.

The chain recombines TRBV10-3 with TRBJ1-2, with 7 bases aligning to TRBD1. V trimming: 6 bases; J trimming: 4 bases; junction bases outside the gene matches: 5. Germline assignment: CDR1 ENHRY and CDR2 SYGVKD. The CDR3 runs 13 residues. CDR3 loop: CAISLGGAYGYTF. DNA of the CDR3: TGTGCCATCAGCCTAGGGGGCGCCTATGGCTACACCTTC.

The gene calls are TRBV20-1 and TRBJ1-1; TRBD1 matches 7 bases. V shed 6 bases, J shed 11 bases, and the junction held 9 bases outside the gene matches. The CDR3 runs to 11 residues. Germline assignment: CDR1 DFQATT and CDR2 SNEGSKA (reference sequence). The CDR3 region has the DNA TGCAGTGCCCCGACGAGGGGGCAGGCTTTCTTT. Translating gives CSAPTRGQAFF.

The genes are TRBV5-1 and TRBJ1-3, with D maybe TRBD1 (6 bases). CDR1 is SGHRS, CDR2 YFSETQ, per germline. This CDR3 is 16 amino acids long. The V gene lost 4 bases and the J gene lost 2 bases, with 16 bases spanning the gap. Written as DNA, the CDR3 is TGCGCCAGCAGCGACGGGACAAACTACGCTGGAAACACCATATATTTT. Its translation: CASSDGTNYAGNTIYF. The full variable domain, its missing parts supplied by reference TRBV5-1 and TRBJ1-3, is KAGVTQTPRYLIKTRGQQVTLSCSPISGHRSVSWYQQTPGQGLQFLFEYFSETQRNKGNFPGRFSGRQFSNSRSEMNVSTLELGDSALYLCASSDGTNYAGNTIYFGEGSWLTVV.

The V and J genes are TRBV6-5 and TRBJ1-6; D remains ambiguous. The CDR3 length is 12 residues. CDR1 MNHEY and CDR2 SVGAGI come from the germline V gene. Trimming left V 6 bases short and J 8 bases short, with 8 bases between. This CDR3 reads CASREGDSPLHF. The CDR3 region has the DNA TGTGCCAGCAGGGAGGGTGATTCACCCCTCCACTTT.

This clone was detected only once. The CDR3 nucleotides read TGTGCCAGCAGCCAGTCGGACCAGCCCTCATACGGAAACACCATATATTTT. Translation gives CASSQSDQPSYGNTIYF. The chain employs TRBV4-2 and TRBJ1-3; D is uncertain. Germline CDR1 and CDR2: LGHNA and YNFKEQ. The CDR3 extends over 17 amino acids. Trimming took 3 bases from V and 4 from J, leaving 19 bases between them.

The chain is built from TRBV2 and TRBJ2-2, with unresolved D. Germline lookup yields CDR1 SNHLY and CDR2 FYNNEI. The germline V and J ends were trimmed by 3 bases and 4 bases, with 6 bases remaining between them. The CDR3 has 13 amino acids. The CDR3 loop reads CASSDLGTGELFF. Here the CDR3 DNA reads TGTGCCAGCAGTGATTTGGGCACCGGGGAGCTGTTTTTT.

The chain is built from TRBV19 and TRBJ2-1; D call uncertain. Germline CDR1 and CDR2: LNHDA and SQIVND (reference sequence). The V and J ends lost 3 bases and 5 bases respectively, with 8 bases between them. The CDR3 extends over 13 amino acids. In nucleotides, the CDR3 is TGTGCCAGTAGTATCACTATTGACAATGAGCAGTTCTTC. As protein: CASSITIDNEQFF. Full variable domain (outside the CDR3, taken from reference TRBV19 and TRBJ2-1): DGGITQSPKYLFRKEGQNVTLSCEQNLNHDAMYWYRQDPGQGLRLIYYSQIVNDFQKGDIAEGYSVSREKKESFPLTVTSAQKNPTAFYLCASSITIDNEQFFGPGTRLTVL.

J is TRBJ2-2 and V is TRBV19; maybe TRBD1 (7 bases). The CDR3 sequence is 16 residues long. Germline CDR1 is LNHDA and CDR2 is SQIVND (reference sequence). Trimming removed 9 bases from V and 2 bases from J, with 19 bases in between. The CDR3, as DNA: TGTGCCAGCGCTCCGAAGGGGGCGGGAAACACCGGGGAGCTGTTTTTT. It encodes CASAPKGAGNTGELFF.

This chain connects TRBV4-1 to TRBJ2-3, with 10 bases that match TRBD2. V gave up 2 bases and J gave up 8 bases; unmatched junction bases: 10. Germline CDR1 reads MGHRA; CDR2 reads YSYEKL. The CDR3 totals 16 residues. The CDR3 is CASSQRLAGEWGTQYF. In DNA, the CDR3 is TGCGCCAGCAGCCAACGCCTAGCGGGAGAATGGGGTACGCAGTATTTT.

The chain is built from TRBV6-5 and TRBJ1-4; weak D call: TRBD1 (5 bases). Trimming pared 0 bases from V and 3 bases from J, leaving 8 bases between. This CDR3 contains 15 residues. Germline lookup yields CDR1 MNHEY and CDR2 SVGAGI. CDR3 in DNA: TGTGCCAGCAGTTACTCGAGGGGTCCTAATGAAAAACTGTTTTTT. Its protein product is CASSYSRGPNEKLFF.

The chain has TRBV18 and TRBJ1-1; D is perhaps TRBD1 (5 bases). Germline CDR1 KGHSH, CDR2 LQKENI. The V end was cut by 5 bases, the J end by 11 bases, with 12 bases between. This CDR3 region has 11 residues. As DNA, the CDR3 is TGTGCCAGCTCAACGGGGCTGGGGGCTTTCTTT. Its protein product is CASSTGLGAFF. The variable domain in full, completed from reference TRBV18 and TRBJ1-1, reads NAGVMQNPRHLVRRRGQEARLRCSPMKGHSHVYWYRQLPEEGLKFMVYLQKENIIDESGMPKERFSAEFPKEGPSILRIQQVVRGDSAAYFCASSTGLGAFFGQGTRLTVV.

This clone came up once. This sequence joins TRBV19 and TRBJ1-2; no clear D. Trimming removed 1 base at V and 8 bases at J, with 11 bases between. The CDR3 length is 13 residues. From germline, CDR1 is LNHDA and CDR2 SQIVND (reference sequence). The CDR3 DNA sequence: TGTGCCAGTAGTATAGGTCTCGACAACGGCTACACCTTC. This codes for CASSIGLDNGYTF.

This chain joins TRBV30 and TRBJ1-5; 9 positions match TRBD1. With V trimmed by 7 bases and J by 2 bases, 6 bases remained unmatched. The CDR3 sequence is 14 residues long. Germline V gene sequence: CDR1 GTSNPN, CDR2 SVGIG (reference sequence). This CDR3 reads CASTTGGGNQPQHF. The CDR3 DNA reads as TGTGCCTCCACGACAGGGGGAGGCAATCAGCCCCAGCATTTT.

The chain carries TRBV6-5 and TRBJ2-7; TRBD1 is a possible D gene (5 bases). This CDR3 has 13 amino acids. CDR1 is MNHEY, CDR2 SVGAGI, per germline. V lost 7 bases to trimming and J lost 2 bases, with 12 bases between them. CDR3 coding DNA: TGTGCCAGCACCTCGACAGAAACCTACGAGCAGTACTTC. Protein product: CASTSTETYEQYF.

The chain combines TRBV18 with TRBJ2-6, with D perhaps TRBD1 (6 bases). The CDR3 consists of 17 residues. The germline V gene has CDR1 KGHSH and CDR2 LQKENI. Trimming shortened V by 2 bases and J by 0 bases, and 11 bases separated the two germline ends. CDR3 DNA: TGTGCCAGCTCACCATACGGACAGCACTCTGGGGCCAACGTCCTGACTTTC. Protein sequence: CASSPYGQHSGANVLTF.

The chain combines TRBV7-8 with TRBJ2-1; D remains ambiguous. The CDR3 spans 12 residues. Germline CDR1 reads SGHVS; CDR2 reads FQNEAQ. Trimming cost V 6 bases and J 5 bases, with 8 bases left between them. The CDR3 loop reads CASRRSNNEQFF. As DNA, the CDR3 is TGTGCCAGCAGGCGATCGAACAATGAGCAGTTCTTC. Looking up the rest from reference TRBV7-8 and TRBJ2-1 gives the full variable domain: GAGVSQSPRYKVAKRGQDVALRCDPISGHVSLFWYQQALGQGPEFLTYFQNEAQLDKSGLPSDRFFAERPEGSVSTLKIQRTQQEDSAVYLCASRRSNNEQFFGPGTRLTVL.

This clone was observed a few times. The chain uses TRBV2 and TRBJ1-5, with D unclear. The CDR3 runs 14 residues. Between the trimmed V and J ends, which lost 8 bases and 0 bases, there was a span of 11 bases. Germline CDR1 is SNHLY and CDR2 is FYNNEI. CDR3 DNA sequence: TGTGCCAGCGACAAAGGAAATAGCAATCAGCCCCAGCATTTT. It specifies CASDKGNSNQPQHF. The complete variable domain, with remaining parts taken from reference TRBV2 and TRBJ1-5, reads EPEVTQTPSHQVTQMGQEVILRCVPISNHLYFYWYRQILGQKVEFLVSFYNNEISEKSEIFDDQFSVERPDGSNFTLKIRSTKLEDSAMYFCASDKGNSNQPQHFGDGTRLSIL.